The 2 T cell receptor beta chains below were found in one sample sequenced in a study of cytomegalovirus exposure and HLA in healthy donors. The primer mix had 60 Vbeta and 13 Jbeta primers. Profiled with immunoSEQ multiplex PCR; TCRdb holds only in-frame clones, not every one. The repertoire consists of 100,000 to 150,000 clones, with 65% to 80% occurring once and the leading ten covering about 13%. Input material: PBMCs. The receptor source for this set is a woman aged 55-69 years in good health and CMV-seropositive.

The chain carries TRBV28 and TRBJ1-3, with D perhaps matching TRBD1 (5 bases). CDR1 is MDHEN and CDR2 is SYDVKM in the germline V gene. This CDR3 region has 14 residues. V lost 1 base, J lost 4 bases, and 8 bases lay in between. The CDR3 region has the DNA TGTGCCAGCAGTTTATTAGGGGCGGGAAACACCATATATTTT. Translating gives CASSLLGAGNTIYF.

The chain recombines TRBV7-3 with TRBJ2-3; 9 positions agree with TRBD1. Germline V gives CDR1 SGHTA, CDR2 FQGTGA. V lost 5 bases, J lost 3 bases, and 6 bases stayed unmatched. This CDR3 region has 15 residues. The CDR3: CASSVGQGGTDTQYF. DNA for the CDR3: TGTGCCAGCAGCGTGGGACAGGGAGGTACAGATACGCAGTATTTT.